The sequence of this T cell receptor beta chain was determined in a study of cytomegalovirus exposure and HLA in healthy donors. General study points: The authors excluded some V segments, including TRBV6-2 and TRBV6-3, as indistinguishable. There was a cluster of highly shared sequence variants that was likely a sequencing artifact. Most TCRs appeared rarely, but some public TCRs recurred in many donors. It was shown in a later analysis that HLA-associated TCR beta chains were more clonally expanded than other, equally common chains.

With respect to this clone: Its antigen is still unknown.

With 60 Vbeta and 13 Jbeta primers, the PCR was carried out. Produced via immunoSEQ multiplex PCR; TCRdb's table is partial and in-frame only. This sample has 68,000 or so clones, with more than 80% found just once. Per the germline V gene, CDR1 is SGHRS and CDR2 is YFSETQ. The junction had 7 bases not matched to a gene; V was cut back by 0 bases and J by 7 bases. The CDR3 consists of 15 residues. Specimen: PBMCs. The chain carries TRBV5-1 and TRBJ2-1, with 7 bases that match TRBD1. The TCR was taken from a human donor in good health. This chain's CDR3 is CASSLDGQVLNEQFF. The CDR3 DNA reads TGCGCCAGCAGCTTGGATGGACAGGTCTTGAATGAGCAGTTCTTC.